The next 16 T cell receptor beta chains were all read from a single sample in a study of beta chain features in type 1 diabetes. Expressed TCRB transcripts were sequenced because the isolated RNA had all been reverse transcribed beforehand. Sequenced by immunoSEQ multiplex PCR; TCRdb stores in-frame clones only, minus some. Of about 330,000 clones in the sample, 11% are singletons; the top ten hold 0.015%. Sequencing used naive CD4+ T cells from blood. Every receptor here comes from a woman in her 30s in good health.

In DNA form, the CDR3 reads TGTGCCAGCAGAGAGACGGGGGGCACCGGGGAGCTGTTTTTT. It yields the protein CASRETGGTGELFF. V and J are TRBV28 and TRBJ2-2, with TRBD2 matching over 7 bases. With 6 bases clipped from V and 4 bases from J, the junction kept 5 bases outside the gene matches. The CDR3 contains 14 residues. CDR1 MDHEN and CDR2 SYDVKM come from the germline V gene. Drawing the rest from reference TRBV28 and TRBJ2-2, the complete variable domain is DVKVTQSSRYLVKRTGEKVFLECVQDMDHENMFWYRQDPGLGLRLIYFSYDVKMKEKGDIPEGYSVSREKKERFSLILESASTNQTSMYLCASRETGGTGELFFGEGSRLTVL.

This clone was seen more than once but under ten times. V usage is TRBV18 and J usage is TRBJ2-5; the D is unclear. From germline, CDR1 is KGHSH and CDR2 LQKENI. CDR3 length: 15 amino acids. V lost 5 bases and J 5 bases, leaving 18 bases between the germline ends. This CDR3 is CASSRSQPQQETQYF. CDR3 bases: TGTGCCAGCTCAAGGTCCCAACCCCAACAGGAGACCCAGTACTTC.

The gene calls are TRBV5-1 and TRBJ2-1; TRBD1 agrees at 8 bases. J lost 3 bases, V lost 4 bases, and 3 bases had no gene match. The CDR3 length is 14 residues. Germline V gene data show CDR1 as SGHRS and CDR2 as YFSETQ. CDR3 DNA: TGCGCCAGCAGCCACGGGACAGGCTACAATGAGCAGTTCTTC. Its protein product is CASSHGTGYNEQFF.

A few counts support this clone. CDR3 protein: CASSGTSGNVNEQFF. CDR3 bases: TGTGCCAGCAGCGGGACTAGCGGGAACGTGAATGAGCAGTTCTTC. The chain has TRBV5-6 and TRBJ2-1; 13 bases are shared with TRBD2. Germline-derived CDR1 and CDR2 are SGHDT and YYEEEE. This CDR3 contains 15 residues. V shed 4 bases, J shed 7 bases, and the junction held 5 bases outside the gene matches. Full variable domain (missing parts from reference TRBV5-6 and TRBJ2-1): DAGVTQSPTHLIKTRGQQVTLRCSPKSGHDTVSWYQQALGQGPQFIFQYYEEEERQRGNFPDRFSGHQFPNYSSELNVNALLLGDSALYLCASSGTSGNVNEQFFGPGTRLTVL.

This clone was seen a few times. The chain links TRBV27 to TRBJ1-2; TRBD1 matches 7 bases. After removal of 6 bases from V and 4 bases from J, the junction contained 11 bases not matched to a gene. The CDR3 consists of 15 residues. CDR1 and CDR2 from the germline V gene are MNHEY and SMNVEV (reference sequence). The CDR3 region is CASSSTGLTSYGYTF. CDR3 sequence (DNA): TGTGCCAGCAGCTCGACAGGGTTAACTAGCTATGGCTACACCTTC.

This clone occurred a few times. The chain is built from TRBV7-2 and TRBJ2-7; 12 nucleotides agree with TRBD2. The CDR3 extends over 14 amino acids. V lost 5 bases, J lost 2 bases, and 1 base stayed unmatched. CDR1 and CDR2 (germline): SGHTA, FQGNSA. The CDR3 region is CASSRTSGTYEQYF. In DNA form, the CDR3 reads TGTGCCAGCAGCCGGACTAGCGGGACCTACGAGCAGTACTTC.

The gene calls are TRBV28 and TRBJ1-2; D unclear. Deletions cut 8 bases from V and 2 bases from J, with 12 bases between. CDR1 MDHEN and CDR2 SYDVKM come from the germline V gene. CDR3 size: 13 residues. CDR3 bases: TGTGCCAGCTCCCGGGGAGGGAACTATGGCTACACCTTC. Translation: CASSRGGNYGYTF.

The rearrangement links TRBV5-4 to TRBJ2-1, with 10 bases lining up with TRBD2. The V gene's germline CDR1 is SGHNT and CDR2 YYREEE (reference sequence). The CDR3 has 16 residues. With 8 bases clipped from V and 3 bases from J, the junction kept 11 bases outside the gene matches. The CDR3 DNA is TGTGCCAGGTCCTCCGGGGGACTAGCGAACTACAATGAGCAGTTCTTC. This sequence encodes CARSSGGLANYNEQFF.

CDR3 loop: CASSGGPHSNQPQHF. CDR3 in DNA: TGTGCCAGCAGCGGAGGGCCACATAGCAATCAGCCCCAGCATTTT. The rearrangement links TRBV21-1 to TRBJ1-5. TRBV21-1 is termed a pseudogene. The CDR3 contains 15 residues.

The rearrangement links TRBV30 to TRBJ1-3; 8 bases line up with TRBD1. V shed 6 bases and J 0 bases; nucleotides not matched to a gene: 4. The CDR3 covers 14 residues. From germline, CDR1 is GTSNPN and CDR2 SVGIG (reference sequence). The CDR3 DNA reads TGTGCCTGCCCGACAGGGGTCTCTGGAAACACCATATATTTT. Translating gives CACPTGVSGNTIYF. The variable domain in full, completed from reference TRBV30 and TRBJ1-3, reads SQTIHQWPATLVQPVGSPLSLECTVEGTSNPNLYWYRQAAGRGLQLLFYSVGIGQISSEVPQNLSASRPQDRQFILSSKKLLLSDSGFYLCACPTGVSGNTIYFGEGSWLTVV.

The CDR3 region is CASSLQGNSYNEQFF. The CDR3 DNA follows: TGTGCCAGCAGTTTACAGGGCAACTCCTACAATGAGCAGTTCTTC. The chain links TRBV11-1 to TRBJ2-1, with D possibly being TRBD1 (6 bases). The CDR3 contains 15 residues. The V end was cut by 6 bases, the J end by 0 bases, with 12 bases between. CDR1 is SGHAT and CDR2 is FQDESV in the germline V gene (reference sequence).

This clone was seen only a few times. The chain links TRBV6-1 to TRBJ1-5; 9 nucleotides line up with TRBD1. CDR3 length: 18 amino acids. CDR1 and CDR2 (germline): MNHNS, SASEGT. After removal of 4 bases from V and 2 bases from J, the junction contained 12 bases not matched to a gene. The CDR3 protein is CASSVRDREFKGNQPQHF. The CDR3 DNA follows: TGTGCCAGCAGTGTACGGGACAGGGAGTTTAAAGGCAATCAGCCCCAGCATTTT.

The table lists this clone with a few counts. The chain has TRBV19 and TRBJ2-3, with D tentatively TRBD2 (5 bases). Germline values: CDR1 LNHDA, CDR2 SQIVND (reference sequence). V lost 7 bases, J lost 2 bases, and 10 bases lay in between. CDR3 length: 13 residues. CDR3 region: CASTEGVTDTQYF. CDR3 in DNA: TGTGCCAGTACAGAGGGAGTCACAGATACGCAGTATTTT.

This clone was picked up a small number of times. The J gene is TRBJ2-3, the V gene TRBV7-9; TRBD2 matches at 10 bases. The junction had 7 bases not matched to a gene; V was cut back by 5 bases and J by 5 bases. CDR1 is SEHNR, CDR2 FQNEAQ, per germline (reference sequence). CDR3 size: 15 residues. The CDR3 DNA is TGTGCCAGCAGCCCGGAAGGACTAGCGGTAGATACGCAGTATTTT. This encodes CASSPEGLAVDTQYF.

This clone was seen a handful of times. The J gene is TRBJ2-7, the V gene TRBV7-2, with TRBD2 identical over 10 bases. The trim removed 0 bases at V and 3 bases at J, leaving 2 bases unmatched. Germline CDR1 is SGHTA and CDR2 is FQGNSA. The CDR3 runs to 15 residues. The DNA of the CDR3 is TGTGCCAGCAGCTTAGCAGCGGGAGGGGACTACGAGCAGTACTTC. Its protein is CASSLAAGGDYEQYF.

This sequence joins TRBV7-3 and TRBJ2-1, with D possibly TRBD2 on 6 matching bases. The CDR3 contains 15 residues. Germline-derived CDR1 and CDR2 are SGHTA and FQGTGA. Deletions cut 2 bases from V and 2 bases from J, with 10 bases between. The CDR3 DNA reads TGTGCCAGCAGCTTACGGGACTCTCCCTACAATGAGCAGTTCTTC. Its translation is CASSLRDSPYNEQFF.